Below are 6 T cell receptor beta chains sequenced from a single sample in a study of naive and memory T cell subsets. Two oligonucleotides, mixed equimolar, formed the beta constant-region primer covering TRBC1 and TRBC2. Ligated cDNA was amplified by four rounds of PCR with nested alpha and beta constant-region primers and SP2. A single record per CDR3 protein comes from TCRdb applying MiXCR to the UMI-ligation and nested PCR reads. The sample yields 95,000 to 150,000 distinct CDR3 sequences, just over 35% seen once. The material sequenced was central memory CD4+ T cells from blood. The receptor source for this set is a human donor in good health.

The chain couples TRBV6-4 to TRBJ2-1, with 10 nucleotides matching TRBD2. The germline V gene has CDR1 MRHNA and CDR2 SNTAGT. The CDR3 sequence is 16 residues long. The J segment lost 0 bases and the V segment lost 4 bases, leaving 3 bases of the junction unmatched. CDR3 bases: TGTGCCAGCAGTGCGGCTAGCGGGAGCTCCTACAATGAGCAGTTCTTC. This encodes CASSAASGSSYNEQFF.

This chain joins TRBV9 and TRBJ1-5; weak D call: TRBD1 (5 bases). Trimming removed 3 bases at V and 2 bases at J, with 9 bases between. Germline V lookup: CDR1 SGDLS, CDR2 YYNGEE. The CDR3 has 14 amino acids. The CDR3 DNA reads TGTGCCAGCAGCGATACAGGCGGCAATCAGCCCCAGCATTTT. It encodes CASSDTGGNQPQHF.

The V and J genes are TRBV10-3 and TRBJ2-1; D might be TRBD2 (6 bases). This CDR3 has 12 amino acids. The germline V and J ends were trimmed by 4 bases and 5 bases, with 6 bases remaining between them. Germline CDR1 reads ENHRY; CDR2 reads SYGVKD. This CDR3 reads CAISAGDNEQFF. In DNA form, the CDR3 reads TGTGCCATCAGTGCGGGAGACAATGAGCAGTTCTTC.

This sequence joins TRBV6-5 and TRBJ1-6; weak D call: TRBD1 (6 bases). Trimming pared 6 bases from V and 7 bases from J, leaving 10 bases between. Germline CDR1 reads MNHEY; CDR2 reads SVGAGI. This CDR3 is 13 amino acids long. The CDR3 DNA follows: TGTGCCAGCAGCCCTGACAGGAATTCACCCCTCCACTTT. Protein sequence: CASSPDRNSPLHF.

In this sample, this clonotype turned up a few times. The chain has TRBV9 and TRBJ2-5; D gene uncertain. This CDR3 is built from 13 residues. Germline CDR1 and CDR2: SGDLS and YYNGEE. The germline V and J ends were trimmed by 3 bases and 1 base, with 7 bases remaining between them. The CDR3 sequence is CASSGRVQETQYF. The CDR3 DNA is TGTGCCAGCAGCGGACGAGTCCAAGAGACCCAGTACTTC.

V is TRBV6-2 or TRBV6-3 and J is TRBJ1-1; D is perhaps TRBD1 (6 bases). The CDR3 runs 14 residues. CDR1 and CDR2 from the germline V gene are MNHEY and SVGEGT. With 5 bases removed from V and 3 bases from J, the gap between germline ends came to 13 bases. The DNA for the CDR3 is TGTGCCAGCAGTGCCAGGGGTACTGACACTGAAGCTTTCTTT. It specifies CASSARGTDTEAFF.